These 17 T cell receptor beta chains were all obtained from the same sample, sequenced in a study of cytomegalovirus exposure and HLA in healthy donors. Primers included in the PCR were 60 Vbeta and 13 Jbeta primers. The table came from immunoSEQ multiplex PCR; TCRdb's copy has only in-frame clones and leaves some out. The table includes under 150,000 clones, approximately 84% detected once. The material sequenced was PBMCs. These receptor sequences come from a middle-aged woman in good health and CMV-seronegative.

V gene TRBV7-2 combines with J gene TRBJ2-7; 11 bases line up with TRBD2. There are 15 residues in the CDR3. The germline gives CDR1 SGHTA, CDR2 FQGNSA. V trimming: 6 bases; J trimming: 2 bases; junction bases outside the gene matches: 6. This chain's CDR3 is CASSPRTSGPYEQYF. In DNA form, the CDR3 reads TGTGCCAGCAGTCCACGGACTAGCGGGCCCTACGAGCAGTACTTC.

This chain joins TRBV2 and TRBJ1-2, with D hard to call. Looked up from germline, CDR1 is SNHLY and CDR2 is FYNNEI. This CDR3 is built from 17 residues. V was pared by 4 bases and J by 4 bases, with 22 bases between. The CDR3, as DNA: TGTGCCAGCAGTGCGGGATGGACCAGTATGGCTGTCTATGGCTACACCTTC. This codes for CASSAGWTSMAVYGYTF. The whole variable domain, remainder taken from reference TRBV2 and TRBJ1-2, is EPEVTQTPSHQVTQMGQEVILRCVPISNHLYFYWYRQILGQKVEFLVSFYNNEISEKSEIFDDQFSVERPDGSNFTLKIRSTKLEDSAMYFCASSAGWTSMAVYGYTFGSGTRLTVV.

The V call is TRBV28, the J call TRBJ1-1; 8 bases are a match to TRBD1. The junction had 8 bases not matched to a gene; V was cut back by 6 bases and J by 5 bases. The germline gives CDR1 MDHEN, CDR2 SYDVKM. This CDR3 is built from 14 residues. DNA of the CDR3: TGTGCCAGCAGGGATCGGACAGGGAGAACTGAAGCTTTCTTT. Amino acids: CASRDRTGRTEAFF.

The chain carries TRBV5-6 and TRBJ2-2, with no clear D. Trimming took 3 bases from V and 2 from J, leaving 5 bases between them. CDR1 and CDR2 from the germline V gene are SGHDT and YYEEEE. The CDR3 runs to 13 residues. Here the CDR3 DNA reads TGTGCCAGCAGCTCTACTAACACCGGGGAGCTGTTTTTT. Translation: CASSSTNTGELFF.

The V call is TRBV6-4, the J call TRBJ1-2; possible D gene TRBD1, 6 bases. Trimming removed 6 bases from V and 0 bases from J, with 8 bases in between. This CDR3 region has 13 residues. The germline CDR1 and CDR2 sequences are MRHNA and SNTAGT. The CDR3 bases are TGTGCCAGCAGGTGGGGGCCTAACTATGGCTACACCTTC. This gives the protein CASRWGPNYGYTF.

In its sample, this clone was seen once. The chain carries TRBV19 and TRBJ1-2; 7 bases map to TRBD1. V was pared by 6 bases and J by 3 bases, with 10 bases of the junction left unmatched. The CDR3 is 15 residues long. Germline CDR1 and CDR2: LNHDA and SQIVND (reference sequence). The CDR3 nucleotides are TGTGCCAGTAGAGGAACAGGGGAGATTTACTATGGCTACACCTTC. Translated: CASRGTGEIYYGYTF. Based on the CDR3 plus reference TRBV19 and TRBJ1-2, the full variable domain is DGGITQSPKYLFRKEGQNVTLSCEQNLNHDAMYWYRQDPGQGLRLIYYSQIVNDFQKGDIAEGYSVSREKKESFPLTVTSAQKNPTAFYLCASRGTGEIYYGYTFGSGTRLTVV.

V and J are TRBV7-8 and TRBJ1-1; D remains ambiguous. There are 15 residues in the CDR3. V dropped 0 bases and J dropped 0 bases, with 8 bases sitting between them. Looked up from germline, CDR1 is SGHVS and CDR2 is FQNEAQ. CDR3 bases: TGTGCCAGCAGCTTAGCGGAGGAGGTGAACACTGAAGCTTTCTTT. This codes for CASSLAEEVNTEAFF. Combining the CDR3 with reference TRBV7-8 and TRBJ1-1 gives the whole variable domain GAGVSQSPRYKVAKRGQDVALRCDPISGHVSLFWYQQALGQGPEFLTYFQNEAQLDKSGLPSDRFFAERPEGSVSTLKIQRTQQEDSAVYLCASSLAEEVNTEAFFGQGTRLTVV.

About this clone: The limits of the CDR3 on the DNA are not certain, so only TCRdb's listed CDR3 is given. V usage is TRBV6-5 and J usage is TRBJ2-7; TRBD2 reflects the table's D call only, with no check against the DNA. Germline-derived CDR1 and CDR2 are MNHEY and SVGAGI. The CDR3 contains 12 residues when both ends are counted. The CDR3 loop is CASSPDFREQYF.

The CDR3 DNA reads as TGTGCCAGCAGTTTCGGGACAGGGTACGGGGCCAACGTCCTGACTTTC. Its translation: CASSFGTGYGANVLTF. The chain couples TRBV6-6 to TRBJ2-6; TRBD1 matches at 9 bases. Germline CDR1 is MNHNY and CDR2 is SVGAGI (reference sequence). V shed 4 bases, J shed 4 bases, and the junction held 5 bases outside the gene matches. The CDR3 runs to 16 residues.

This clone was seen a single time. This rearrangement joins TRBV6-5 to TRBJ2-4; D may be TRBD2 (5 bases). From germline, CDR1 is MNHEY and CDR2 SVGAGI. The CDR3 extends over 14 amino acids. V gave up 0 bases and J gave up 7 bases, with 10 bases separating them. CDR3 sequence: CASSYSRERNIQYF. The CDR3 coding sequence is TGTGCCAGCAGTTACTCGAGGGAGAGGAACATTCAGTACTTC.

The chain employs TRBV9 and TRBJ2-3, with 10 positions matching TRBD2. In germline, CDR1 is SGDLS, CDR2 YYNGEE. V dropped 4 bases and J dropped 3; count of bases not matched to a gene: 5. This CDR3 spans 15 amino acids. Here the CDR3 DNA reads TGTGCCAGCAGCTATCTAGCGGGAGAAACAGATACGCAGTATTTT. Translation gives CASSYLAGETDTQYF. Using reference TRBV9 and TRBJ2-3 for the parts outside the CDR3, the full variable domain is DSGVTQTPKHLITATGQRVTLRCSPRSGDLSVYWYQQSLDQGLQFLIQYYNGEERAKGNILERFSAQQFPDLHSELNLSSLELGDSALYFCASSYLAGETDTQYFGPGTRLTVL.

V usage is TRBV25-1 and J usage is TRBJ2-7, with TRBD2 matching over 11 bases. Germline-derived CDR1 and CDR2 are MGHDK and SYGVNS. CDR3 length equals 13 residues. Trimming at V came to 4 bases and at J to 9 bases, leaving 5 bases not matched to a gene. The CDR3 sequence: CASSGGGTSGQYF. CDR3 nucleotides: TGTGCCAGCAGTGGGGGTGGGACTAGCGGGCAGTACTTC.

The V gene is TRBV18, the J gene TRBJ2-3, with TRBD2 matching 8 bases. The CDR3 runs 16 residues. CDR1 is KGHSH and CDR2 is LQKENI in the germline V gene. V shed 3 bases, J shed 0 bases, and the junction held 5 bases outside the gene matches. The CDR3 region is CASSPFLAGSTDTQYF. The CDR3 nucleotides read TGTGCCAGCTCACCCTTCCTAGCGGGTAGCACAGATACGCAGTATTTT.

The V call is TRBV15, the J call TRBJ1-3, with 11 bases matching TRBD1. The CDR3 sequence is 14 residues long. V was clipped by 5 bases and J by 6 bases; unmatched bases: 3. The germline CDR1 and CDR2 sequences are LNHNV and YYDKDF (reference sequence). The CDR3: CATSGGQGENTIYF. The CDR3 region has the DNA TGTGCCACCAGCGGGGGACAGGGGGAAAACACCATATATTTT.

This clone has just a few counts. V gene TRBV9 combines with J gene TRBJ1-5; D unresolved. CDR1 is SGDLS and CDR2 is YYNGEE in the germline V gene. The CDR3 sequence is 13 residues long. Trimming took off 3 bases at V and 3 bases at J, with 7 bases between the two ends. CDR3: CASSDGPNQPQHF. The CDR3 DNA reads TGTGCCAGCAGCGATGGGCCCAATCAGCCCCAGCATTTT. The full variable domain, its missing parts supplied by reference TRBV9 and TRBJ1-5, is DSGVTQTPKHLITATGQRVTLRCSPRSGDLSVYWYQQSLDQGLQFLIQYYNGEERAKGNILERFSAQQFPDLHSELNLSSLELGDSALYFCASSDGPNQPQHFGDGTRLSIL.

As for this clone: The germline gene is not matched at one end of the junction; a read error may be the cause. The rearrangement links TRBV5-1 to TRBJ2-6; a weak D match, TRBD1 (5 bases). In germline, CDR1 is SGHRS, CDR2 YFSETQ. The CDR3 extends over 17 amino acids. For the CDR3, the DNA is TGCGCCAGCAGCCCTGACGGACGGAACTCTGGGGCCAACGGCCTGACTTTC. Protein: CASSPDGRNSGANGLTF. Supplemented by reference TRBV5-1 and TRBJ2-6, the full variable domain reads KAGVTQTPRYLIKTRGQQVTLSCSPISGHRSVSWYQQTPGQGLQFLFEYFSETQRNKGNFPGRFSGRQFSNSRSEMNVSTLELGDSALYLCASSPDGRNSGANGLTFGAGSRLTVL.

In nucleotides, the CDR3 is TGTGCCAGCAGTTCCCCCGGGACAGGGAACTATGGCTACACCTTC. It is translated as CASSSPGTGNYGYTF. The V gene is TRBV6-1, the J gene TRBJ1-2, with 9 bases lining up with TRBD1. V trimming: 5 bases; J trimming: 2 bases; junction bases outside the gene matches: 6. From germline, CDR1 is MNHNS and CDR2 SASEGT. This CDR3 is built from 15 residues.